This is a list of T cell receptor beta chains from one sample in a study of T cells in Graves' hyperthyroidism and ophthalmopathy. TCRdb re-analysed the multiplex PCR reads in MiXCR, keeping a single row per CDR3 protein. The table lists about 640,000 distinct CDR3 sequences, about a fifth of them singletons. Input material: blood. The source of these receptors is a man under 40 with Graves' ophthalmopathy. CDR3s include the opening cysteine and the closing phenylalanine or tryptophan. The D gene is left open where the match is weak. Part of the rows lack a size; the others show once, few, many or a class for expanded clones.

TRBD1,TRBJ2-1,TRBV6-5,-,TGTGCCAGCAGTTTCCCGACGGACAGGGGCGCCTCGGACAATGAGCAGTTCTTC,CASSFPTDRGASDNEQFF
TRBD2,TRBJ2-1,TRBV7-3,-,TGTGCCAGCAGCTCGGGACTAGGTTACAATGAGCAGTTCTTC,CASSSGLGYNEQFF
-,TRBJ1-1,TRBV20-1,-,TGCAGTGCTAGAGCCGGGGGAGGGAACACTGAAGCTTTCTTT,CSARAGGGNTEAFF
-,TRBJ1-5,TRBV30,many,TGTGCCTGGAGTCGAGTGAAGGTGGCAGGGGTCCAGCCCCAGCATTTT,CAWSRVKVAGVQPQHF
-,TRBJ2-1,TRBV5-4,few,TGTGCCAGCAGCTTGGATTCCAGTGAGCAGTTCTTC,CASSLDSSEQFF
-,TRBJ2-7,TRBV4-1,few,TGCGCCAGCAGCCCCGGCCCGGGGGCGCGAGAGCAGTACTTC,CASSPGPGAREQYF
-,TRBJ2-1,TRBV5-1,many,TGCGCCAGCAGCTTGGCGGGGTTGCGACGCGAGCAGTTCTTC,CASSLAGLRREQFF
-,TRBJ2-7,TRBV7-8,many,TGTGCCAGCAGCTTCCCGAAACAGGGCGCACTAGCGACTACCTACGAGCAGTACTTC,CASSFPKQGALATTYEQYF
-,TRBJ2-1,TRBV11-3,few,TGTGCCAGCAGCTCGGGTTCCGGGAGTGTCGGTGAGCAGTTCTTC,CASSSGSGSVGEQFF
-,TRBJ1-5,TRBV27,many,TGTGCCAGCAGTTCGGCGGGGAATCAGCCCCAGCATTTT,CASSSAGNQPQHF
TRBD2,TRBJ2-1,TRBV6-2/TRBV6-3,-,TGTGCCAGCAGTTACTCTCGGGGTCTAGCGGTAGATTTATGTGAGCAGTTCTTC,CASSYSRGLAVDLCEQFF
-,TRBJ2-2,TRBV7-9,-,TGTGCCAGCAGCGTGGGACTGTGGACCGGGGAGCTGTTTTTT,CASSVGLWTGELFF
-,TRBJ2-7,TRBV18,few,TGTGCCAGCTCACCTGGGACGGTTGATTACGAGCAGTACTTC,CASSPGTVDYEQYF
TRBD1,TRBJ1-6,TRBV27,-,TGTGCCAGCAGTTTCACAGGGACAGCTAATTCACCCCTCCACTTT,CASSFTGTANSPLHF
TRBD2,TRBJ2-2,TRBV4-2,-,TGTGCCAGCAGCCAAGATTGGTCTAGCGGCAACACCGGGGAGCTGTTTTTT,CASSQDWSSGNTGELFF
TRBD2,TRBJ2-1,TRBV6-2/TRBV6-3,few,TGTGCCAGCAGCCCCCGGGACTACTTTGGGCAGTTCTTC,CASSPRDYFGQFF
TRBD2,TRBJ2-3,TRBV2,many,TGTGCCAGCAGTGAAGCCCGTGCCCCGGGGGGTGCAGATACGCAGTATTTT,CASSEARAPGGADTQYF
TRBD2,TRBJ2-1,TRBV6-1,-,TGTGCCAGCAGTAGGACTAGCGAGAGCTCCTACAATGAGCAGTTCTTC,CASSRTSESSYNEQFF
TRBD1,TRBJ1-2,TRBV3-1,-,TGTGCCAGCAGCCACTACGGGACAGGAGCTAACTATGGCTACACCTTC,CASSHYGTGANYGYTF
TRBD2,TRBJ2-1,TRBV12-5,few,TGTGCTAGTGGTTTCGGGACTAGCGGGAGCCAAGAGCAGTTCTTC,CASGFGTSGSQEQFF
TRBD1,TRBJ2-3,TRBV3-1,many,TGTGCCAGCAGCCCCCTCCAGGGGGTGAGAGATACGCAGTATTTT,CASSPLQGVRDTQYF
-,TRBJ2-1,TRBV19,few,TGTGCCAGTAGTGATAGACAATTAGACAATGAGCAGTTCTTC,CASSDRQLDNEQFF
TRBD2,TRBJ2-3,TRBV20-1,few,TGCAGTGCCGTCAGCGGGAGTGGCACAGATACGCAGTATTTT,CSAVSGSGTDTQYF
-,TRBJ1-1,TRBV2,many,TGTGCCAGCAGTGAGCGCCCAGAAATGAACACTGAAGCTTTCTTT,CASSERPEMNTEAFF
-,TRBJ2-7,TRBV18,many,TGTGCCAGCAAATTTCAGCCTGAGGGCCCCTACGAGCAGTACTTC,CASKFQPEGPYEQYF
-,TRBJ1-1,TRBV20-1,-,TGCAGTGCTAGAAGGGCGAACACTGAAGCTTTCTTT,CSARRANTEAFF
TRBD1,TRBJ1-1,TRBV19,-,TGTGCCAGTAGTCCCAGACAGGGTTTGGTTGTGAACACTGAAGCTTTCTTT,CASSPRQGLVVNTEAFF
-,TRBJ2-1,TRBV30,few,TGTGCCTGGGCGGCCCAAGCAGGGCCCTACAATGAGCAGTTCTTC,CAWAAQAGPYNEQFF
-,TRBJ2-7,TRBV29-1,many,TGCAGCGTTTGGATCGGCTCCTACGAGCAGTACTTC,CSVWIGSYEQYF
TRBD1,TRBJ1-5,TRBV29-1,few,TGCAGCGTTGGCGAGGGACAGAATCAGCCCCAGCATTTT,CSVGEGQNQPQHF
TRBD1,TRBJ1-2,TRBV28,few,TGTGCCAGCAGTTCTTTCCCACAGGGGGCAGGCCATGGCTACACCTTC,CASSSFPQGAGHGYTF
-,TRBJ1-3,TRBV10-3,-,TGTGCCATCGGAGTCAACGACTTCTCTGGAAACACCATATATTTT,CAIGVNDFSGNTIYF
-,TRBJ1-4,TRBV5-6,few,TGTGCCAGCAGCTCCTCAGGCCTCGTGGGTGAAAAACTGTTTTTT,CASSSSGLVGEKLFF
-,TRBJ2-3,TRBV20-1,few,TGCAGTGCTGGGGTGCGTAGCTACACAGATACGCAGTATTTT,CSAGVRSYTDTQYF
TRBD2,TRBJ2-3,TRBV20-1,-,TGCAGTGCTAGAAGCGGGAGGAACACAGATACGCAGTATTTT,CSARSGRNTDTQYF
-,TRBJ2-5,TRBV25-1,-,TGTGCCAGCAGTGACCTTGGGGGACCCCAAGAGACCCAGTACTTC,CASSDLGGPQETQYF
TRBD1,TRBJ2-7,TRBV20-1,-,TGCAGTGCTAGAGTCCGGACAGGGGGCTTATCCTACGAGCAGTACTTC,CSARVRTGGLSYEQYF
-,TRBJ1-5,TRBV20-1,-,TGCAGCGGCGGGGGTGGGAATCAGCCCCAGCATTTT,CSGGGGNQPQHF
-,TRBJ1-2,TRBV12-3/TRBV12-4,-,TGTGCCAGCAGCCAGAAACAGGGACTTCATGGCTACACCTTC,CASSQKQGLHGYTF
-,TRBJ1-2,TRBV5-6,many,TGTGCCAGCAGCTTGGAACGGCGACCGTCTAACTATGGCTACACCTTC,CASSLERRPSNYGYTF
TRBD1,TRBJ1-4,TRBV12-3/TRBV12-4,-,TGTGCCAGCAGTTTAGGAGGACAGGGATACGAAAAACTGTTTTTT,CASSLGGQGYEKLFF
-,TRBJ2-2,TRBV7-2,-,TGTGCCAGCAGCCTCCGGACTGGGAACACCGGGGAGCTGTTTTTT,CASSLRTGNTGELFF
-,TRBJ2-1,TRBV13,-,TGTGCCAGCAGCCCGATAGCGTACTCCTACAATGAGCAGTTCTTC,CASSPIAYSYNEQFF
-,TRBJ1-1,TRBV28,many,TGTGCCAGCAGCCCAGACCAGAACACTGAAGCTTTCTTT,CASSPDQNTEAFF
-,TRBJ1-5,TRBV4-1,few,TGCGCCAGCAGCCAGGTCGCCAATCAGCCCCAGCATTTT,CASSQVANQPQHF
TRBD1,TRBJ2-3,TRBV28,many,TGTGCCAGCACCCAGTTGGGGACAGGGGAACTGGATACGCAGTATTTT,CASTQLGTGELDTQYF
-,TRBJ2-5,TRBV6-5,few,TGTGCCAGCAGTTACTCCTTTAATAGGGAGACCCAGTACTTC,CASSYSFNRETQYF
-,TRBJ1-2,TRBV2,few,TGTGCCAGCAGTGAAGGCCGTGTCGCTGGCTACACCTTC,CASSEGRVAGYTF
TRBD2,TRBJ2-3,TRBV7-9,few,TGTGCCAGCAGCCCCCCGGGGGAAGCGGGAGTAGATACGCAGTATTTT,CASSPPGEAGVDTQYF
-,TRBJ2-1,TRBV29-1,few,TGCAGCGTTGAAAGACAGGAATCGTGGAATGAGCAGTTCTTC,CSVERQESWNEQFF
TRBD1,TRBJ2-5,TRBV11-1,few,TGTGCCAGCAGCTTAGACCGGACAGGGGCGCAAGAGACCCAGTACTTC,CASSLDRTGAQETQYF